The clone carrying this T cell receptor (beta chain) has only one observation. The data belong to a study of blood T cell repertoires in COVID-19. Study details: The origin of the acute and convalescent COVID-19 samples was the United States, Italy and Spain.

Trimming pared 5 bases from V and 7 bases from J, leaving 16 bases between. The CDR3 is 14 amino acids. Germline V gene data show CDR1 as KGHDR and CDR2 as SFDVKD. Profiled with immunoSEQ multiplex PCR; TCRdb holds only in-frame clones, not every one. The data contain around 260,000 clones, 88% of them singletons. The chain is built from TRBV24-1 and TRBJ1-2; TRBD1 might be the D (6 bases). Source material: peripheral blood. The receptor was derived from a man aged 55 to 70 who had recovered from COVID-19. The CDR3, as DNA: TGTGCCACCAGTGTTCAAGGGGGGGGGCCTGGCTACACCTTC. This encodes CATSVQGGGPGYTF.